This paragraph reports one T cell receptor beta chain. Its target is unknown. Measured with immunoSEQ multiplex PCR; TCRdb has only the in-frame clones, and not every one. The sample includes 85,000 to 130,000 clones, around 87% of them seen just once. Germline V lookup: CDR1 DFQATT, CDR2 SNEGSKA (reference sequence). V dropped 3 bases and J dropped 6 bases, with 11 bases sitting between them. The CDR3 has 12 amino acids. This entry comes from a study of T cell responses to AZD1222 COVID-19 vaccine. Study-wide background: Second-dose intervals of approximately 4 or approximately 12 weeks were pooled.

Notes on the study in general: The donor cohort was predominantly white British with a female majority, and clonal diversity may have been underestimated. Only a handful of AZD1222 recipients were seropositive at baseline. Spike-specific TCR repertoires showed rising breadth and depth after two AZD1222 doses.

The clonotype was recovered from an adult in good health. Sample: peripheral blood, taken on day 0 of AZD1222 vaccination. The J gene is TRBJ1-2, the V gene TRBV20-1, with a tentative D call TRBD1 (5 bases). CDR3 in amino acids: CSASEGPNGYTF. The CDR3 DNA reads TGCAGTGCTAGTGAGGGGCCGAATGGCTACACCTTC.